A single T cell receptor (beta chain) is shown here with its context. Its specificity is unknown. V shed 8 bases and J shed 5 bases, with 12 bases lying between them. The length of the CDR3 is 13 residues. The source of the sample is a study of regulatory T cells in long-lasting Graves disease. Study results and limitations: Public clonotype sharing was higher in persistent than newly diagnosed patients. Reduced TCR diversity was observed in persistent Graves' patients versus newly diagnosed patients.

Time point described: newly diagnosed GD, antithyroid drugs for less than 3 months. There was RNA extracted from PBMCs, and the TCR library was made from it. Arm-PCR with iRepertoire HTBI primers amplified the CDR3 regions for these TCR beta libraries. TCRdb independently ran MiXCR on the multiplex PCR reads; one entry per CDR3 protein. The sample holds 350,000 to 550,000 distinct CDR3 sequences, 14% to 15% seen once. These records were also assigned to another study, of T cells in Graves' hyperthyroidism and ophthalmopathy.

The TCR originated in a woman in her twenties or thirties with Graves disease. This rearrangement joins TRBV12-3 or TRBV12-4 to TRBJ2-2; D is ambiguous. The starting material was peripheral blood mononuclear cells (PBMCs), obtained at new diagnosis, from a patient treated with antithyroid drugs. CDR3 sequence reads: CASVSELTGELFF. In DNA, the CDR3 is TGTGCCAGCGTGTCGGAGCTTACCGGGGAGCTGTTTTTT.